This T cell receptor (beta chain) stems from a study of CD8 T cell repertoires and HIV-1 epitope variants. Study-level information: Epitopes were three Gag families plus Nef HW9 and YT9. 1M T cells were kept uncultured as a baseline.

Sequencing of TCR beta CDR3 used immunoSEQ survey depth. Measured with immunoSEQ multiplex PCR; TCRdb has only the in-frame clones, and not every one. This sample carries several thousand clones, about 61% of them seen once, and the ten largest clones take 44%. CDR1 is ENHRY and CDR2 is SYGVKD in the germline V gene. V shed 0 bases and J shed 5 bases, with 2 bases lying between them. This CDR3 comprises 11 residues. On this clone itself: Its antigen is still unknown.

General study results and limits: The assay identified only TCR beta chains of antigen-proliferating T cells.

The chain is built from TRBV10-3 and TRBJ2-7; no reliable D call. The specimen was cultured CD8+ T cells derived from PBMCs. The receptor was isolated from a male donor with HIV. The CDR3 region is CAISESNEQYF. The CDR3 DNA is TGTGCCATCAGTGAGTCTAACGAGCAGTACTTC.